Following are 24 T cell receptor beta chains from one sample sequenced in a study of T cells after yellow fever vaccination. MiXCR was run by TCRdb on the 5' RACE reads, yielding one entry per CDR3 protein. The table shows 200,000 to 300,000 distinct CDR3 sequences, with approximately 13% occurring only once. The sample was CD4+ T cells sorted from PBMCs, taken 45 days after the yellow fever booster vaccination. The origin of the receptors is a man younger than 45 who received the YFV17D yellow fever vaccine.

This clonotype has a handful of counts. The chain combines TRBV11-2 with TRBJ2-7, with D unresolved. The V and J ends lost 2 bases and 0 bases respectively, with 20 bases between them. Germline assignment: CDR1 SGHAT and CDR2 FQNNGV. The CDR3 is 18 amino acids. CDR3 region: CASSLRVVGQTSSYEQYF. Here the CDR3 DNA reads TGTGCCAGCAGCTTACGGGTTGTAGGGCAGACGAGCTCCTACGAGCAGTACTTC.

The V and J genes are TRBV12-3 or TRBV12-4 and TRBJ2-3; D not resolved. V was pared by 0 bases and J by 1 base, with 8 bases between. The CDR3 is made up of 15 amino acids. DNA for the CDR3: TGTGCCAGCAGTTTAGCGACTGGCGGCACAGATACGCAGTATTTT. This gives the protein CASSLATGGTDTQYF.

The chain carries TRBV20-1 and TRBJ2-5; D unclear. CDR1 DFQATT and CDR2 SNEGSKA come from the germline V gene (reference sequence). With 1 base removed from V and 5 bases from J, the gap between germline ends came to 17 bases. This CDR3 spans 15 amino acids. The CDR3 DNA is TGCAGTGCTAGAGGGGCTGGGCTAGTAACCGAGACCCAGTACTTC. As protein: CSARGAGLVTETQYF.

The chain has TRBV6-1 and TRBJ2-3, with TRBD1 matching 7 bases. The CDR3 is made up of 15 amino acids. J was trimmed by 3 bases and V by 6 bases; bases with no gene match: 9. Germline lookup yields CDR1 MNHNS and CDR2 SASEGT. CDR3 coding DNA: TGTGCCAGCAGAAGACAGGGCCGAATGACAGATACGCAGTATTTT. Its protein product is CASRRQGRMTDTQYF.

Concerning this clonotype itself: A junction end diverges from the germline sequence, so it may reflect a read error. The chain carries TRBV3-1 and TRBJ2-6; D gene unclear. CDR1 LGHDT and CDR2 YNNKEL come from the germline V gene (reference sequence). This CDR3 has 15 residues. In DNA form, the CDR3 reads TGTGCCTGCAGCTCTTTAGGCGAGGGGGCCAACGTCCTGACTTTC. This encodes CACSSLGEGANVLTF.

Only a few counts were recorded for this clonotype. The chain uses TRBV4-2 and TRBJ2-1, with D possibly TRBD2 on 8 matching bases. CDR1 and CDR2 from the germline V gene are LGHNA and YNFKEQ. V dropped 11 bases and J dropped 8 bases, with 28 bases sitting between them. The CDR3 has 16 residues. The CDR3 sequence is CAPRGLAGSWDDEQFF. The DNA of the CDR3 is TGTGCCCCTAGGGGGCTAGCGGGTTCCTGGGATGATGAGCAGTTCTTC.

This clonotype was observed many times. The chain carries TRBV29-1 and TRBJ2-1, with unresolved D. This CDR3 region has 14 residues. With 4 bases removed from V and 0 bases from J, the gap between germline ends came to 10 bases. Germline CDR1 reads SQVTM; CDR2 reads ANQGSEA. DNA for the CDR3: TGCAGCGTTGGTTATGTCAGCTCCTACAATGAGCAGTTCTTC. Protein product: CSVGYVSSYNEQFF.

This clonotype appeared a few times. J is TRBJ2-1 and V is TRBV7-3, with a weak D call TRBD2 (6 bases). Germline CDR1 reads SGHTA; CDR2 reads FQGTGA. This CDR3 region has 15 residues. Trimming removed 2 bases from V and 6 bases from J, with 14 bases in between. CDR3 nucleotide sequence: TGTGCCAGCAGCTTAGGGGTGTGGGAGGCCAATGAGCAGTTCTTC. As protein: CASSLGVWEANEQFF.

The V and J genes are TRBV19 and TRBJ2-5, with no clear D. The CDR3 runs 14 residues. With 1 base removed from V and 1 base from J, the gap between germline ends came to 7 bases. The germline V gene has CDR1 LNHDA and CDR2 SQIVND (reference sequence). CDR3 loop: CASSIGRLQETQYF. The CDR3 region has the DNA TGTGCCAGTAGTATAGGACGGCTCCAAGAGACCCAGTACTTC.

A few counts support this clonotype. The rearrangement joins TRBV20-1 to TRBJ1-1, with D tentatively TRBD1 (5 bases). Germline-derived CDR1 and CDR2 are DFQATT and SNEGSKA (reference sequence). The ends were cut back, 3 bases at V and 1 base at J, with 12 bases in the middle. The CDR3 is 14 residues long. Here the CDR3 DNA reads TGCAGTGCTAGGGGGGGAACAGCGAACACTGAAGCTTTCTTT. Translation: CSARGGTANTEAFF.

This clonotype was seen ten or more times. The chain employs TRBV7-2 and TRBJ1-5; D possibly corresponds to TRBD1 (5 bases). The CDR3 is 13 residues long. Germline V lookup: CDR1 SGHTA, CDR2 FQGNSA. V shed 5 bases and J shed 4 bases, with 9 bases lying between them. The CDR3 protein is CASSPDSNQPQHF. CDR3 nucleotides: TGTGCCAGCAGCCCTGACAGTAATCAGCCCCAGCATTTT.

The chain is built from TRBV7-2 and TRBJ2-7; TRBD2 matches at 8 bases. With 5 bases clipped from V and 2 bases from J, the junction kept 8 bases outside the gene matches. There are 15 residues in the CDR3. The germline CDR1 and CDR2 sequences are SGHTA and FQGNSA. The CDR3 sequence is CASSPYSGAAYEQYF. The CDR3 DNA is TGTGCCAGCAGCCCGTATAGCGGGGCTGCCTACGAGCAGTACTTC.

The CDR3 loop reads CSARSLAGNEQFF. The CDR3, as DNA: TGCAGTGCTAGGTCACTAGCGGGAAATGAGCAGTTCTTC. The chain links TRBV20-1 to TRBJ2-1, with 10 bases aligning to TRBD2. Germline V gene data show CDR1 as DFQATT and CDR2 as SNEGSKA (reference sequence). Trimming at V came to 3 bases and at J to 7 bases, leaving 3 bases not matched to a gene. The CDR3 length is 13 residues.

The chain couples TRBV5-1 to TRBJ2-1; either TRBD1 or TRBD2 may fit D (5 bases each). The CDR3 totals 18 residues. Deletions cut 0 bases from V and 7 bases from J, with 23 bases between. Per the germline V gene, CDR1 is SGHRS and CDR2 is YFSETQ. The CDR3 DNA reads as TGCGCCAGCAGCTTGGCTGGGACCTCTTCTTGGGGGTCGAATGAGCAGTTCTTC. Translating gives CASSLAGTSSWGSNEQFF.

The rearrangement joins TRBV4-3 to TRBJ2-5, with D perhaps matching TRBD1 (5 bases). The CDR3 is made up of 14 amino acids. Germline V gene sequence: CDR1 LGHNA, CDR2 YSLEER. Trimming left V 1 base short and J 2 bases short, with 8 bases between. The CDR3 sequence is CASSQVHRQETQYF. As DNA, the CDR3 is TGCGCCAGCAGCCAAGTTCACAGGCAAGAGACCCAGTACTTC.

This clonotype was counted between two and nine times. The chain combines TRBV6-1 with TRBJ2-3, with D possibly being TRBD2 (7 bases). Looked up from germline, CDR1 is MNHNS and CDR2 is SASEGT. Trimming pared 7 bases from V and 2 bases from J, leaving 13 bases between. CDR3 length equals 14 residues. In nucleotides, the CDR3 is TGTGCCAGCAAGGGAGGGGGGTCCACAGATACGCAGTATTTT. Protein product: CASKGGGSTDTQYF.

This chain links TRBV5-1 with TRBJ2-3; D remains ambiguous. CDR3 length: 14 amino acids. Germline V gene data show CDR1 as SGHRS and CDR2 as YFSETQ. V lost 1 base, J lost 4 bases, and 10 bases lay in between. In DNA, the CDR3 is TGCGCCAGCAGCTTGCTGGCAGCCGCAGATACGCAGTATTTT. It encodes CASSLLAAADTQYF.

This clonotype has more than one count but fewer than ten. The rearrangement uses TRBV5-1 and TRBJ2-2; perhaps TRBD2 as D (5 bases). The germline CDR1 and CDR2 sequences are SGHRS and YFSETQ. This CDR3 spans 16 amino acids. V lost 0 bases and J 0 bases, leaving 9 bases between the germline ends. DNA of the CDR3: TGCGCCAGCAGCTTGGCTGGGAGTTCGAACACCGGGGAGCTGTTTTTT. It specifies CASSLAGSSNTGELFF.

This clonotype was observed a handful of times. The chain carries TRBV5-1 and TRBJ2-1, with 12 bases identical to TRBD2. CDR1 is SGHRS and CDR2 is YFSETQ in the germline V gene. The CDR3 has 19 amino acids. The V gene end was trimmed by 4 bases and the J gene end by 9 bases; junction bases not matched to a gene: 20. The CDR3 DNA reads TGCGCCAGCAGCGACCCTGGGGGCACTAGCGGGAGGCCGGTCTTTGAGCAGTTCTTC. Its translation is CASSDPGGTSGRPVFEQFF.

The rearrangement links TRBV28 to TRBJ2-7; D call uncertain. The V and J ends lost 2 bases and 4 bases respectively, with 9 bases between them. The CDR3 has 13 residues. The germline V gene has CDR1 MDHEN and CDR2 SYDVKM. The CDR3 sequence: CASSLRLDYEQYF. Here the CDR3 DNA reads TGTGCCAGCAGTTTACGGCTAGATTACGAGCAGTACTTC.

This sequence joins TRBV5-1 and TRBJ2-3; unclear D gene. This CDR3 spans 13 amino acids. Germline V CDR1 and CDR2: SGHRS, YFSETQ. V was cut by 4 bases and J by 2 bases, with 8 bases left in between. The CDR3 sequence is CASSRLDTDTQYF. The CDR3, as DNA: TGCGCCAGCAGCCGACTCGACACAGATACGCAGTATTTT.

The chain uses TRBV28 and TRBJ1-5; D remains ambiguous. The CDR3 is 10 residues long. In germline, CDR1 is MDHEN, CDR2 SYDVKM. The CDR3 here is CAVGNQPQHF. CDR3 nucleotide sequence: TGTGCTGTTGGCAATCAGCCCCAGCATTTT.

This chain connects TRBV15 to TRBJ1-1; the D gene is possibly TRBD1 (5 bases). Germline V CDR1 and CDR2: LNHNV, YYDKDF (reference sequence). This CDR3 region has 13 residues. V dropped 2 bases and J dropped 6 bases, with 10 bases sitting between them. In nucleotides, the CDR3 is TGTGCCACCAGCAGAACGGGGGGTTCTGAAGCTTTCTTT. This gives the protein CATSRTGGSEAFF.

This clonotype has more than one count but fewer than ten. V is TRBV12-3 or TRBV12-4 and J is TRBJ2-7, with 7 nucleotides matching TRBD2. Trimming cost V 5 bases and J 2 bases; bases outside gene matches: 9. The CDR3 totals 15 residues. DNA of the CDR3: TGTGCCAGCAGTCCGAGGGGAGCGGGAACCTACGAGCAGTACTTC. As protein: CASSPRGAGTYEQYF.